This TCR beta chain appears in the sequencing data of a study of long-term antiretroviral therapy in people with HIV (dated by TCRdb to the early 2020s). Broadly, across the study: The earliest samples were collected about a decade before the 2015 WHO recommendation for immediate ART, when ART was typically delayed until CD4 counts fell. A retrospective serial study tested whether changes in peripheral blood TRB repertoire composition and diversity were associated with ART initiation and durable HIV suppression. From fewer than 35 adults with confirmed HIV infection, the cohort provided approximately 190 cryopreserved PBMC samples, gathered serially across a mean of approximately six years (range 1-12). About 35% of the 30 participants with HIV were female. No cross-contamination during QIAcube processing was shown when test extractions of a monoclonal T-cell line were performed alongside a few dozen polyclonal samples.

What the authors observed across the whole study: Owing to limited PBMC availability, only the TCR beta chain was sequenced, without alpha chain pairing. Samples dated from 2004 to 2017, and the ART regimens used may be less effective than current ones. HIV repertoires had narrower CDR3 length ranges than controls, and the network structure suggested an antigen-experienced repertoire that shifted only slightly toward naive after ART. Inferences about post-ART repertoire changes were limited because no data were available on ART adherence, viral resistance or therapy changes. Because cell numbers in pre-ART samples were limited, unsorted PBMC were profiled instead of sorted CD4+ and CD8+ T cells. A significant increase in TRB diversity was found to be associated with ART initiation, although TRB diversity was observed to remain significantly below that of transplant donor controls even after long-term ART. Expanded TRB clones identified before ART initiation dominated the repertoire at all time points, although this dominance fluctuated and declined in many PLHIV after ART.

To be included, a participant needed at least one PBMC sample from before ART initiation plus at least two post-ART samples. Treatment was received in the United States of America by all participants with HIV. Cryopreserved samples of about 0.9-11 million PBMC were thawed and washed before DNA extraction. At the time of the earliest PBMC sample, participants with HIV were aged between roughly 20 and 55 years. Per participant, PBMC samples came from 1-4 timepoints prior to ART initiation and 2-8 timepoints following ART initiation, for a median of 7 samples. For every participant, serial HIV viral load, CD4+ T-cell count, ART history and demographic data were obtained. Genomic DNA was extracted from unsorted PBMC with a Qiagen kit on a QIAcube, processed in batches of 12 samples. Sequencing of the TRB variable region was done with the immunoSEQ hsTCRB v3.0 assay at survey level resolution. A depth of roughly 35,000-55,000 T-cell genomes per sample was targeted for TRB sequencing. An Illumina MiSeq with a v3 150-cycle kit was used to sequence the pooled TRB libraries. The original pipeline was this. Analysis of repertoires was carried out in R inside a reproducible Nextflow workflow spanning QC, data transformation and analysis. Custom analyses were implemented in LymphoSeq2, an R package for AIRR-Seq data exploration. A handful of samples that yielded fewer than 5000 total TRB sequences were excluded, so that under 200 HIV repertoires were analyzed. Among the roughly 180 retained HIV repertoires, approximately 61 were collected before ART initiation and around 130 after ART initiation. Repertoires were downsampled to 5000 TRB nucleotide sequences, and summary statistics were averaged over 100 downsampling iterations. TRB sequences were retained for analysis only if CDR3 regions of at least seven amino acids were present. Diversity was assessed using a clonality score derived from Shannon entropy and using the Gini coefficient. In the repertoire networks, any two of the top 5000 CDR3 amino acid sequences were linked whenever the two sequences differed by an edit distance of one. GLIPH2 predicted antigen specificity groups and MHC restriction for TRB CDR3 amino acid sequences. CDR3 amino acid sequences were matched against VDJdb and McPAS-TCR to flag known CMV, EBV, HIV or tissue antigen associations. Pre-ART, post-ART and control groups were compared with Wilcoxon signed-rank tests and Holm-Bonferroni correction. TCRdb carries this immuneACCESS record with in-frame sequences only. Its versions omit some clonotypes, under half of them owing to an unresolved V gene in the studies checked, with the rest unexplained. V and J calls and clone size are those listed in that table; D and trimming were worked out from the DNA. The sample table holds around 40,000 clones, of which 86% were seen once. 3% to 5% of the sample is in the top ten clones.

With respect to this clone: Which antigen it targets is not known. One base away there is no much larger clone; base qualities are not given.

The TCR was taken from a woman aged 18-30 years with HIV. The source was unsorted PBMCs, collected just before starting antiretroviral therapy.

The CDR3 protein is CASSLSKDRGIRRYEQYF. The nucleotide sequence reads TGTGCCAGCAGCCTAAGTAAGGACAGGGGAATTCGGCGTTACGAGCAGTACTTC. The rearranged segments are TRBV14 and TRBJ2-7; 9 bases in the middle match TRBD1. Its CDR3 holds 18 amino acids, cysteine through phenylalanine. The CDR3 DNA has 54 bases and is translated from base 1. CDR1 is given as SGHDN and CDR2 as FVKESK, both from the germline V gene. Unmatched junction bases come to 17, with V trimmed by 4 bases and J by 4 bases. The reference TRBV14 and TRBJ2-7 proteins fill in what lies around the CDR3, so the full variable domain reads EAGVTQFPSHSVIEKGQTVTLRCDPISGHDNLYWYRRVMGKEIKFLLHFVKESKQDESGMPNNRFLAERTGGTYSTLKVQPAELEDSGVYFCASSLSKDRGIRRYEQYFGPGTRLTVT.